This T cell receptor (beta chain) was captured by sequencing in a study of blood T cells in healthy people across ages. A sample-barcoded 5' primer and a J-beta primer mix were used in a second PCR of roughly 7 to 11 cycles. TCRdb ran MiXCR on the 5' RACE reads and lists one entry per CDR3 protein. The top ten clones hold under 35% of a sample with hundreds of thousands of distinct CDR3 sequences, 49% of them seen once. CDR1 and CDR2 from the germline V gene are SGHRS and YFSETQ. This CDR3 region has 14 residues. V lost 0 bases to trimming and J lost 3 bases, with 10 bases between them. V gene TRBV5-1 combines with J gene TRBJ2-7, with D perhaps assigned TRBD1 or TRBD2 (5 bases each). Input material: blood. The origin of this receptor is a woman in her sixties or seventies in good health. Here the CDR3 DNA reads TGCGCCAGCAGCTTGGTGGGGGACCTCTACGAGCAGTACTTC. It yields the protein CASSLVGDLYEQYF.